This TCR beta chain was observed in a study of T cell responses to AZD1222 COVID-19 vaccine. The germline V gene encodes CDR1 WSHSY and CDR2 SAAADI. V lost 5 bases and J 6 bases, leaving 7 bases between the germline ends. The CDR3 runs to 12 residues. Profiling relied on immunoSEQ multiplex PCR, and the TCRdb table lists in-frame clones only, not all of them. The sample contains over 120,000 clones, over 85% of which appear only once. This TCR was recovered from an adult in good health. The material was peripheral blood, obtained on day 0 of AZD1222 vaccination. The chain joins TRBV10-2 to TRBJ2-2; possibly TRBD1 for D (6 bases). CDR3: CASSQGSGELFF. The CDR3 bases are TGCGCCAGCAGTCAGGGGTCCGGGGAGCTGTTTTTT.